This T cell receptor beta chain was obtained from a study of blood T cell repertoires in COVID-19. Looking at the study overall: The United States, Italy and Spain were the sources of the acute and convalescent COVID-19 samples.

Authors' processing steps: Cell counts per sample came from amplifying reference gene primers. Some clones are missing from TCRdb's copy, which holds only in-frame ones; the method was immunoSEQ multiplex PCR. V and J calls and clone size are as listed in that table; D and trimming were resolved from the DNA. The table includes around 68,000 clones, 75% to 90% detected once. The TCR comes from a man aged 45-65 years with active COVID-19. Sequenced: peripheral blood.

The DNA for the CDR3 is TGTGCCAGCGGGGGCGTACAGGGGTGGAACGAGCAGTACTTC. Translation: CASGGVQGWNEQYF. The V gene is TRBV6-5, the J gene TRBJ2-7; TRBD1 aligns across 7 bases. This CDR3 has 14 residues. From germline, CDR1 is MNHEY and CDR2 SVGAGI. The V segment lost 8 bases and the J segment 5 bases; nucleotides outside the gene matches: 12.